The text below deals with one T cell receptor beta chain. Its antigen is unidentified. V was shortened by 7 bases and J by 5 bases, with 11 bases between the two germline ends. The germline gives CDR1 LNHDA, CDR2 SQIVND (reference sequence). The CDR3 has 12 amino acids. Vbeta (60) and Jbeta (13) primers were used in the PCR. Produced via immunoSEQ multiplex PCR; TCRdb's table is partial and in-frame only. The table shows 65,000 to 85,000 clones, with around 85% occurring only once. The data originate from a study of cytomegalovirus exposure and HLA in healthy donors. Study-wide results and caveats: Some V segments, including TRBV6-2 and TRBV6-3, were excluded as indistinguishable. Reports showed the classifier diagnosing cytomegalovirus status with high specificity and sensitivity. In an earlier analysis, in some 500 donors, most V segments appeared productive either ~90% or ~30% of the time.

The sequence derives from a woman aged 45-65 years in good health and CMV-seronegative. Sequenced material: PBMCs. The chain joins TRBV19 to TRBJ1-1, with a weak D call TRBD1 (5 bases). The CDR3: CASTMGGTEAFF. The CDR3, as DNA: TGTGCCAGTACCATGGGGGGGACTGAAGCTTTCTTT.